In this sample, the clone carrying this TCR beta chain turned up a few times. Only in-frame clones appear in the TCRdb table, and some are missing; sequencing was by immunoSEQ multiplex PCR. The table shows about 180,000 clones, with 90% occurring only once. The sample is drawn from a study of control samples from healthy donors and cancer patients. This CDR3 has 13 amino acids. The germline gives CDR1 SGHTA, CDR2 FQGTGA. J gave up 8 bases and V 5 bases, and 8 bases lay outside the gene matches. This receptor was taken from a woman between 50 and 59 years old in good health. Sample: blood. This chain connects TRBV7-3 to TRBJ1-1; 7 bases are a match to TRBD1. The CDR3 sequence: CASSPGGSREAFF. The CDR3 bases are TGTGCCAGCAGCCCAGGGGGGTCTAGGGAAGCTTTCTTT.